The 13 T cell receptor beta chains below were found in one sample sequenced in a study of T cells in Graves' hyperthyroidism and ophthalmopathy. RNA transcripts were the template for amplifying TCR beta CDR3 regions. The HTBI primer set drove a first-round RT-PCR of the TCR CDR3. TCRdb fed the multiplex PCR reads into MiXCR, producing one record per CDR3 protein. The sample shows a few hundred thousand distinct CDR3 sequences, under 20% of them seen only once. Sample: blood. The receptors originated from a man younger than 35 with Graves' ophthalmopathy.

With respect to this clonotype: The junction shows a germline mismatch at one end, possibly a read error. V and J are TRBV12-3 or TRBV12-4 and TRBJ1-3, with a weak D call TRBD1 (5 bases). The CDR3 consists of 13 residues. The CDR3 DNA follows: TGCGGACAAAGCCTCCTCTCTGGAAACACCATATATTTT. This sequence encodes CGQSLLSGNTIYF.

This clonotype was seen only a few times. V usage is TRBV4-1 and J usage is TRBJ2-1, with TRBD2 matching 11 bases. CDR3 length: 15 amino acids. Trimming removed 2 bases from V and 7 bases from J; junction bases left unmatched: 4. CDR1 MGHRA and CDR2 YSYEKL come from the germline V gene. CDR3 sequence: CASSQQLAGENEQFF. CDR3 nucleotides: TGCGCCAGCAGCCAACAACTAGCGGGGGAGAATGAGCAGTTCTTC.

Many counts were recorded for this clonotype. The V and J genes are TRBV2 and TRBJ2-5, with D uncertain. V was shortened by 1 base and J by 1 base, with 7 bases between the two germline ends. There are 14 residues in the CDR3. Germline V gene lookup returns CDR1 SNHLY and CDR2 FYNNEI. DNA of the CDR3: TGTGCCAGCAGTGAAGGCAGGCTCCAAGAGACCCAGTACTTC. Residues: CASSEGRLQETQYF.

This clonotype occurred many times. The chain uses TRBV12-3 or TRBV12-4 and TRBJ1-1, with D possibly matching TRBD1 (5 bases). The CDR3 runs to 16 residues. The ends were cut back, 5 bases at V and 1 base at J, with 17 bases in the middle. The CDR3 is CASSPPRTGPNTEAFF. The CDR3 coding sequence is TGTGCCAGCAGTCCCCCGCGCACAGGTCCGAACACTGAAGCTTTCTTT.

The chain employs TRBV5-5 and TRBJ2-7; unclear D gene. Trimming shortened V by 0 bases and J by 3 bases, and 10 bases separated the two germline ends. The CDR3 is 14 amino acids. In germline, CDR1 is SGHKS, CDR2 YYEKEE (reference sequence). The DNA for the CDR3 is TGTGCCAGCAGCTTGGATGTTGGGTACTACGAGCAGTACTTC. The encoded protein is CASSLDVGYYEQYF.

This clonotype was counted many times. The rearrangement uses TRBV24-1 and TRBJ1-1; tentatively, D is TRBD1 (5 bases). The CDR3 length is 12 residues. The germline V and J ends were trimmed by 3 bases and 6 bases, with 7 bases remaining between them. Germline CDR1 and CDR2: KGHDR and SFDVKD. The CDR3 DNA reads as TGTGCCACCAGTGATAGGACACCTGAAGCTTTCTTT. As protein: CATSDRTPEAFF.

Ten or more counts support this clonotype. The chain recombines TRBV9 with TRBJ1-1, with no clear D. V dropped 3 bases and J dropped 2 bases, with 11 bases sitting between them. Germline V gives CDR1 SGDLS, CDR2 YYNGEE. There are 14 residues in the CDR3. CDR3 DNA sequence: TGTGCCAGCAGCGCCCCGGGGTTAAACACTGAAGCTTTCTTT. This translates into CASSAPGLNTEAFF.

This clonotype was recorded many times. The chain joins TRBV12-3 or TRBV12-4 to TRBJ1-2; a possible D gene is TRBD1 (6 bases). The CDR3 runs 14 residues. Trimming cost V 5 bases and J 8 bases, with 18 bases left between them. The CDR3 DNA reads as TGTGCCAGCAGTCCGAGCACAGGGTACAAAGGCTACACCTTC. Translated: CASSPSTGYKGYTF.

This clonotype has just a few counts. The chain couples TRBV7-9 to TRBJ2-3, with 9 positions matching TRBD2. The CDR3 covers 16 residues. Germline V gene lookup returns CDR1 SEHNR and CDR2 FQNEAQ (reference sequence). V lost 5 bases, J lost 0 bases, and 6 bases stayed unmatched. CDR3 loop: CASSPGAGGSTDTQYF. The CDR3, as DNA: TGTGCCAGCAGCCCTGGAGCGGGGGGTAGCACAGATACGCAGTATTTT.

This chain links TRBV25-1 with TRBJ2-1; D not certain. Germline V gives CDR1 MGHDK, CDR2 SYGVNS. The CDR3 contains 16 residues. V dropped 5 bases and J dropped 0 bases, with 14 bases sitting between them. The CDR3 loop reads CASSPLGPSSYNEQFF. In DNA, the CDR3 is TGTGCCAGCAGTCCCCTCGGACCGAGCTCCTACAATGAGCAGTTCTTC.

This chain uses TRBV6-1 with TRBJ2-6; D remains unclear. The germline V gene has CDR1 MNHNS and CDR2 SASEGT. The CDR3 length is 15 residues. V was shortened by 2 bases and J by 0 bases, with 5 bases between the two germline ends. CDR3 sequence: CASSESSSGANVLTF. The DNA for the CDR3 is TGTGCCAGCAGTGAATCCAGCTCTGGGGCCAACGTCCTGACTTTC.

The rearrangement joins TRBV12-3 or TRBV12-4 to TRBJ2-7, with 7 nucleotides matching TRBD1. The CDR3 extends over 14 amino acids. The V segment lost 7 bases and the J segment 9 bases; nucleotides outside the gene matches: 15. Here the CDR3 DNA reads TGTGCCAGCACTACCTGGGGGACAGCGCCACGGCAGTACTTC. Amino acid sequence: CASTTWGTAPRQYF.

In its sample, this clonotype was seen a few times. The chain links TRBV6-1 to TRBJ1-1, with D perhaps TRBD1 (5 bases). Trimming cost V 7 bases and J 7 bases, with 13 bases left between them. This CDR3 contains 12 residues. Looked up from germline, CDR1 is MNHNS and CDR2 is SASEGT. CDR3 DNA: TGTGCCAGCAATGGGGCCTTCTTTGAAGCTTTCTTT. It yields the protein CASNGAFFEAFF.